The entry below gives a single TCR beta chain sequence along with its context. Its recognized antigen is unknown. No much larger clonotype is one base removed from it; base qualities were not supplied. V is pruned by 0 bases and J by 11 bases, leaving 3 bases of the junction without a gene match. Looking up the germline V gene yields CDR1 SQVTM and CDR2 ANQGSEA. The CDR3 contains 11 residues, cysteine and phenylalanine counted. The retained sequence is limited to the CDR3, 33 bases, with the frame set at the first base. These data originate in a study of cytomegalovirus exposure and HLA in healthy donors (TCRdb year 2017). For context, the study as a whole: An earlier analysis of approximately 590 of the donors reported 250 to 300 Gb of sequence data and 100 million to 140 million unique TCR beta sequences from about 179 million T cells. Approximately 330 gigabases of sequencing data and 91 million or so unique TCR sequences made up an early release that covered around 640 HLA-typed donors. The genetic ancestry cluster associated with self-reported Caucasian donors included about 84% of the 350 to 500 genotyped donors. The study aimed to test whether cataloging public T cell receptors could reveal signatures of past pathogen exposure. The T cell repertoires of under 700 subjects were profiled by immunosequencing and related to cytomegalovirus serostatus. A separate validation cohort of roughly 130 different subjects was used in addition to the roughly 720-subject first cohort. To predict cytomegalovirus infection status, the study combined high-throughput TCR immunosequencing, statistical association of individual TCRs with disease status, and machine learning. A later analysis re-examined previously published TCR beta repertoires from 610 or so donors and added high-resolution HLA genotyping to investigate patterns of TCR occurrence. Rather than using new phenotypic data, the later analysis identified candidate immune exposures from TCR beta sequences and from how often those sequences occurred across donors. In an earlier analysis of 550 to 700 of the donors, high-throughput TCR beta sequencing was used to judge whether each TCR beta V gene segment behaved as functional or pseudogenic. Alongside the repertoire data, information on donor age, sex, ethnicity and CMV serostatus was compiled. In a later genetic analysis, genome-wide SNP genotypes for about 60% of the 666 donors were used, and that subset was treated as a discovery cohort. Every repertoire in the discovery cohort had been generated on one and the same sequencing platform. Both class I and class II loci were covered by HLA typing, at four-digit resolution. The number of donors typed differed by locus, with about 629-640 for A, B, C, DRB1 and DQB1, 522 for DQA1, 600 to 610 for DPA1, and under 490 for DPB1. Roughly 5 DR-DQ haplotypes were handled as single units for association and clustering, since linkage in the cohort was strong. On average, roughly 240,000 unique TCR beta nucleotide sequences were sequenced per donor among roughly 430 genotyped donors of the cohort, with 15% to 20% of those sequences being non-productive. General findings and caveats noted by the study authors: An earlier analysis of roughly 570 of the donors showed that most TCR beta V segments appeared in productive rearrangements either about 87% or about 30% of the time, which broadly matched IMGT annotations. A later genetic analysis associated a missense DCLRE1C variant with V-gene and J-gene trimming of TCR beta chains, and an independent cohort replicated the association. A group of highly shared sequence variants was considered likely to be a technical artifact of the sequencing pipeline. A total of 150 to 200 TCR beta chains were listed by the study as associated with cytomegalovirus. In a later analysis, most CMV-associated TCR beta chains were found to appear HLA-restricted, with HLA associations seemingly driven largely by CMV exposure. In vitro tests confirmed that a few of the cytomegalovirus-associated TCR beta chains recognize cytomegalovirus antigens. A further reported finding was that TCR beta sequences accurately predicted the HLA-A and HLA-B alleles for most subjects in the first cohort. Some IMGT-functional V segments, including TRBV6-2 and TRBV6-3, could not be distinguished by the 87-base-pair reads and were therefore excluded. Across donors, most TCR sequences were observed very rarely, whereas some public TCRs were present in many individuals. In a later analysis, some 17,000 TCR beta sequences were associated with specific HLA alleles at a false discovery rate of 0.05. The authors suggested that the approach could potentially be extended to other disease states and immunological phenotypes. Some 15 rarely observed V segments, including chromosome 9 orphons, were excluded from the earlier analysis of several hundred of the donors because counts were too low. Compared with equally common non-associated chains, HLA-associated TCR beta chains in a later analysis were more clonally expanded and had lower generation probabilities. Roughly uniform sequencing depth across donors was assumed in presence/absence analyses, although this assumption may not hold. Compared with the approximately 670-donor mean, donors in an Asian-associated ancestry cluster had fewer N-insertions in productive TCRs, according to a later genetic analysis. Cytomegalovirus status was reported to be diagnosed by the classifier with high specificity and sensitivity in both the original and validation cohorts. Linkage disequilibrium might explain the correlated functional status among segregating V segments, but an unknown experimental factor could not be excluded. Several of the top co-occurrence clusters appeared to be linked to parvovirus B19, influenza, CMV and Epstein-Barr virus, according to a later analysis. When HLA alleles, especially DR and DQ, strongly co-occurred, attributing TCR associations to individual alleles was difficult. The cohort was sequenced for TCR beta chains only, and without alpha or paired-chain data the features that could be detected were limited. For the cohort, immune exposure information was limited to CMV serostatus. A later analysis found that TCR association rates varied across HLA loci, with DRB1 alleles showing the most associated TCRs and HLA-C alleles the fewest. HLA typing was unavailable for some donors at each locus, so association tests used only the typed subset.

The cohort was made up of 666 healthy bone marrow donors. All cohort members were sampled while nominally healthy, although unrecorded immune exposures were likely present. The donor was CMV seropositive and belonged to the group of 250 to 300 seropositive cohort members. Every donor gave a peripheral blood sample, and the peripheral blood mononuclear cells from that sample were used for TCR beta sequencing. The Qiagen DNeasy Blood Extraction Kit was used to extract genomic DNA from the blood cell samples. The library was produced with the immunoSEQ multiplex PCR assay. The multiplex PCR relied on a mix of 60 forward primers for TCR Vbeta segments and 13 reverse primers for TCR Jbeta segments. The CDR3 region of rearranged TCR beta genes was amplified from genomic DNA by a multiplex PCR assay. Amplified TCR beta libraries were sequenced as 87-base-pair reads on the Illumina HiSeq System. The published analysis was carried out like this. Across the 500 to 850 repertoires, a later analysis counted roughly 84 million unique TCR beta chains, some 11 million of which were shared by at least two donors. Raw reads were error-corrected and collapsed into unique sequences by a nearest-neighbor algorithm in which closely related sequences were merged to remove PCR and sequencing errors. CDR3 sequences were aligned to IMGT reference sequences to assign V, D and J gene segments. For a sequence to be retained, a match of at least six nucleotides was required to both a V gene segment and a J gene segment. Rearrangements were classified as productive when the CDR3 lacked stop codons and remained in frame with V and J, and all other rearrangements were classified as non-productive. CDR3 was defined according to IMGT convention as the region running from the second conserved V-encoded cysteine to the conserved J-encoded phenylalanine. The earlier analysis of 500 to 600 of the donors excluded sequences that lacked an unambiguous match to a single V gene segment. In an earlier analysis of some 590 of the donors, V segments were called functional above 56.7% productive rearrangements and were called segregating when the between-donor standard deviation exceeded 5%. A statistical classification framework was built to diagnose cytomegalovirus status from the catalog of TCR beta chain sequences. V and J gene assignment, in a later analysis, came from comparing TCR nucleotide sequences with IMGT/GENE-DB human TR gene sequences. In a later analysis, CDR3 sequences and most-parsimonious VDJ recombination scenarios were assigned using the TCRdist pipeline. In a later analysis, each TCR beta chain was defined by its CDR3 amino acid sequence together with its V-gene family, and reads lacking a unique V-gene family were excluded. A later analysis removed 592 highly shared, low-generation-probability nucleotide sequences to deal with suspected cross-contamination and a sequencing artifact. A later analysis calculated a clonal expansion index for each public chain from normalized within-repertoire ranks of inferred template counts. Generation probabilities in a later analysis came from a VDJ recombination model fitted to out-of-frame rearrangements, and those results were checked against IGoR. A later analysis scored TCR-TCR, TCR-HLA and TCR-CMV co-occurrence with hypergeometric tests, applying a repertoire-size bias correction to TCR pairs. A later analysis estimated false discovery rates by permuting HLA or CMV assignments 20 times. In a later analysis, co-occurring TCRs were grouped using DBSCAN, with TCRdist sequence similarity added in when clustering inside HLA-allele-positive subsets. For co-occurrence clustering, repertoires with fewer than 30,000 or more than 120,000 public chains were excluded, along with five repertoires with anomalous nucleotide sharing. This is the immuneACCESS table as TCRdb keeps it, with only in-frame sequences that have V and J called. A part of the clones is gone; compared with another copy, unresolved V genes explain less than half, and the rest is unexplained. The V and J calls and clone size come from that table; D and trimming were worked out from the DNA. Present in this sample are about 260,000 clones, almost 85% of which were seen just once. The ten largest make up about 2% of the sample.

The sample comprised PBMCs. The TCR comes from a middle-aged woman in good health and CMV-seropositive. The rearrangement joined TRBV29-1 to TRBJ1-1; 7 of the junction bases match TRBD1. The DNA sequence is TGCAGCGTTGAAGAACAGGGGAGGGCTTTCTTT. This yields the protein CSVEEQGRAFF. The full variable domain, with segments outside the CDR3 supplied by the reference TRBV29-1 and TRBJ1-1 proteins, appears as SAVISQKPSRDICQRGTSLTIQCQVDSQVTMMFWYRQQPGQSLTLIATANQGSEATYESGFVIDKFPISRPNLTFSTLTVSNMSPEDSSIYLCSVEEQGRAFFGQGTRLTVV.